This TCR beta chain was obtained from a study of technical replicates of blood from several donors. The CDR3 loop spans 15 amino acids. Assay: immunoSEQ multiplex PCR; the TCRdb copy retains only in-frame clones and omits some. The repertoire holds roughly 80,000 clones, with about 91% as singletons. The sequence was obtained from a human donor in good health. V is TRBV12-2 and J is TRBJ2-7; TRBD2 reflects the table's D call only, with no check against the DNA. TRBV12-2 is recorded as a pseudogene. Input material: T cells isolated from PBMCs. Here the CDR3 reads CASRLAGGGIYEQYF. The CDR3 DNA sequence: TGTGCAAGTCGCTTAGCTGGGGGAGGAATCTACGAGCAGTACTTC.